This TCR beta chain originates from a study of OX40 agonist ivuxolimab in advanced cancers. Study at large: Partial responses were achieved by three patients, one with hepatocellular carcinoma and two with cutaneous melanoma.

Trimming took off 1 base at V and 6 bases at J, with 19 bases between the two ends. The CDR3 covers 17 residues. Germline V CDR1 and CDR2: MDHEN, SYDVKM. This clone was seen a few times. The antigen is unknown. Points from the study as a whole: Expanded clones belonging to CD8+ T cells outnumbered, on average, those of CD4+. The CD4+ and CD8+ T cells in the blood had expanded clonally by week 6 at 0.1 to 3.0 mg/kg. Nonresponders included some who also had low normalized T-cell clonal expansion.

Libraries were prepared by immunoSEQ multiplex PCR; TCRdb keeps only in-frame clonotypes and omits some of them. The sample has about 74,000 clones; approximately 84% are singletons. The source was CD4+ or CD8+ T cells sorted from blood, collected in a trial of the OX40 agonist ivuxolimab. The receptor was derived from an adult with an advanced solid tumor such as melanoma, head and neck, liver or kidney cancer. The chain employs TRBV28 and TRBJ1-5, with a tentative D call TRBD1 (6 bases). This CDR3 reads CASSLYGSGGEGQPQHF. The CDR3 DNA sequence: TGTGCCAGCAGTTTATACGGGTCGGGGGGCGAGGGTCAGCCCCAGCATTTT.